This T cell receptor (beta chain) was sequenced for a study of control samples from healthy donors and cancer patients. Trimming removed 0 bases from V and 1 base from J, with 7 bases in between. The CDR3 length is 13 residues. CDR1 GTSNPN and CDR2 SVGIG come from the germline V gene (reference sequence). The table came from immunoSEQ multiplex PCR; TCRdb's copy has only in-frame clones and leaves some out. This listing includes roughly 190,000 clones. V is TRBV30 and J is TRBJ2-7; no reliable D call. This TCR derives from a woman in her twenties or thirties in good health. Sequencing input: blood. The CDR3 here is CAWSVQMSYEQYF. CDR3 nucleotide sequence: TGTGCCTGGAGTGTACAGATGTCCTACGAGCAGTACTTC. Based on the CDR3 plus reference TRBV30 and TRBJ2-7, the full variable domain is SQTIHQWPATLVQPVGSPLSLECTVEGTSNPNLYWYRQAAGRGLQLLFYSVGIGQISSEVPQNLSASRPQDRQFILSSKKLLLSDSGFYLCAWSVQMSYEQYFGPGTRLTVT.